This T cell receptor beta chain was observed in a study of tumor-infiltrating lymphocytes in localized non-small cell lung cancer. Across the study: Patients included smokers and never-smokers with various histologies, some sampled after neoadjuvant chemotherapy. Study results and limitations: IM1 and IM2 tumors showed no difference in T-cell fraction.

There are 16 residues in the CDR3. V lost 1 base to trimming and J lost 7 bases, with 17 bases between them. CDR1 KGHSH and CDR2 LQKENI come from the germline V gene. The method was immunoSEQ multiplex PCR; TCRdb's version includes in-frame clones alone and lacks a portion of them. In the table there are 15,000 to 20,000 clones, around 72% of which are singletons. A note on this clone: Its antigen is not known.

The sequence was obtained from a human donor with non-small cell lung cancer. Sequencing was carried out using lung tumor tissue. This chain connects TRBV18 to TRBJ1-3; the D gene is possibly TRBD1 (6 bases). The CDR3 coding sequence is TGTGCCAGCTCACCACTAAAAGGAGGGGGTCGGAACACCATATATTTT. Residues: CASSPLKGGGRNTIYF.